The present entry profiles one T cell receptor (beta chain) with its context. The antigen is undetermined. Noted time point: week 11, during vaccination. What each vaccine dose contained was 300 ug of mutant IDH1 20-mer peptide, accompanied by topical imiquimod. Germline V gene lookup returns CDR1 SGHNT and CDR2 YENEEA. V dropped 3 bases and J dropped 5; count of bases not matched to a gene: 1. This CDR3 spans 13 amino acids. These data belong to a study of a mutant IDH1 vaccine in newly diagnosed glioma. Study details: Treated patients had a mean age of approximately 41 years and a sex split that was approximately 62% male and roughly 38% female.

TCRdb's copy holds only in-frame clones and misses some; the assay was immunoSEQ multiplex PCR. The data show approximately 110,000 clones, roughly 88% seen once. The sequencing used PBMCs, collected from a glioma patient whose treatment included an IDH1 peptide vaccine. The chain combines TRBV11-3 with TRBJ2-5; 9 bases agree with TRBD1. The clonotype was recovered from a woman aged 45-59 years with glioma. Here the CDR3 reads CASSFGQGETQYF. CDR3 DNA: TGTGCCAGCAGCTTCGGACAGGGGGAGACCCAGTACTTC. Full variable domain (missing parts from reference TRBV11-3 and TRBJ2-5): EAGVVQSPRYKIIEKKQPVAFWCNPISGHNTLYWYLQNLGQGPELLIRYENEEAVDDSQLPKDRFSAERLKGVDSTLKIQPAELGDSAVYLCASSFGQGETQYFGPGTRLLVL.